One sample yielded the 11 T cell receptor beta chains listed below, sequenced in a study of a mutant IDH1 vaccine in newly diagnosed glioma. Only in-frame clones appear in the TCRdb table, and some are missing; sequencing was by immunoSEQ multiplex PCR. The repertoire holds about 58,000 clones, with under 90% as singletons. Antigens of these TCRs are unknown. Described time point: week 5, during vaccination. In every dose of vaccine, 300 ug of mutant IDH1 20-mer peptide was given alongside topical imiquimod. The material sequenced was PBMCs, taken from a glioma patient whose treatment included an IDH1 peptide vaccine. The receptors here all came from a woman between 50 and 59 years old with glioma.

The chain uses TRBV4-1 and TRBJ1-3, with D perhaps matching TRBD1 (5 bases). Trimming cost V 1 base and J 4 bases, with 14 bases left between them. CDR3 length: 16 residues. Germline V lookup: CDR1 MGHRA, CDR2 YSYEKL. The CDR3 DNA follows: TGCGCCAGCAGCCAAGCCCAGGGTCGGTCAGGAAACACCATATATTTT. Its translation is CASSQAQGRSGNTIYF.

The chain is built from TRBV6-1 and TRBJ1-5, with D uncertain. The CDR3 runs to 14 residues. V gave up 6 bases and J gave up 0 bases, with 9 bases separating them. Germline V lookup: CDR1 MNHNS, CDR2 SASEGT. CDR3 in DNA: TGTGCCAGCAGCGCCACATATAGCAATCAGCCCCAGCATTTT. Protein sequence: CASSATYSNQPQHF.

The gene calls are TRBV30 and TRBJ2-5; D is perhaps TRBD2 (5 bases). V was shortened by 6 bases and J by 5 bases, with 19 bases between the two germline ends. In germline, CDR1 is GTSNPN, CDR2 SVGIG (reference sequence). This CDR3 spans 14 amino acids. CDR3 DNA sequence: TGTGCCTGCCGGCCTCAACTAGAGCGGGAGACCCAGTACTTC. This translates into CACRPQLERETQYF.

This sequence joins TRBV18 and TRBJ1-5; 8 nucleotides match TRBD1. The CDR3 consists of 15 residues. J gave up 0 bases and V 3 bases, and 1 base lay outside the gene matches. Germline CDR1 and CDR2: KGHSH and LQKENI. The CDR3, as DNA: TGTGCCAGCTCACCCGACAGGGGTAGCAATCAGCCCCAGCATTTT. This translates into CASSPDRGSNQPQHF.

The chain uses TRBV7-9 and TRBJ1-1; D is undetermined. The germline V gene has CDR1 SEHNR and CDR2 FQNEAQ (reference sequence). Trimming pared 3 bases from V and 1 base from J, leaving 3 bases between. This CDR3 is 12 amino acids long. DNA for the CDR3: TGTGCCAGCAGCTTGGAGAACACTGAAGCTTTCTTT. Protein product: CASSLENTEAFF.

The chain employs TRBV7-9 and TRBJ2-5; 9 nucleotides align to TRBD1. Germline V gene data show CDR1 as SEHNR and CDR2 as FQNEAQ (reference sequence). The trim removed 2 bases at V and 5 bases at J, leaving 15 bases unmatched. This CDR3 is 18 amino acids long. This CDR3 is CASSLRGQGIFSRETQYF. The CDR3 DNA reads TGTGCCAGCAGCTTAAGGGGACAGGGTATTTTTTCCCGGGAGACCCAGTACTTC.

The gene calls are TRBV2 and TRBJ1-2; tentative D call: TRBD1 (5 bases). The V gene lost 10 bases and the J gene lost 5 bases, with 17 bases spanning the gap. CDR1 is SNHLY, CDR2 FYNNEI, per germline. The CDR3 sequence is 13 residues long. The CDR3 sequence: CAILRGLGYGYTF. The CDR3, as DNA: TGTGCCATTCTTCGGGGACTCGGGTATGGCTACACCTTC.

The CDR3: CASTPTGVTVGTDTQYF. The DNA for the CDR3 is TGCGCCAGCACTCCCACGGGGGTCACGGTAGGCACAGATACGCAGTATTTT. The chain recombines TRBV4-1 with TRBJ2-3; weak D call: TRBD2 (6 bases). Germline V gene sequence: CDR1 MGHRA, CDR2 YSYEKL. The CDR3 spans 17 residues. Between the trimmed V and J ends, which lost 7 bases and 1 base, there was a span of 21 bases.

This clone was observed a few times. The V and J genes are TRBV18 and TRBJ1-2; D is undetermined. V lost 2 bases and J lost 5, with 6 bases in between. Germline values: CDR1 KGHSH, CDR2 LQKENI. The CDR3 is made up of 12 amino acids. The CDR3 is CASSPDGYGYTF. CDR3 nucleotide sequence: TGTGCCAGCTCACCAGACGGGTATGGCTACACCTTC.

This chain uses TRBV6-5 with TRBJ2-7, with a tentative D call TRBD2 (5 bases). Germline assignment: CDR1 MNHEY and CDR2 SVGAGI. With 11 bases removed from V and 11 bases from J, the gap between germline ends came to 16 bases. This CDR3 is 10 amino acids long. This CDR3 is CARPVQEEYF. The CDR3 DNA is TGTGCCCGACCAGTCCAGGAGGAGTACTTC.

The chain employs TRBV7-2 and TRBJ1-5; D is unclear. Germline assignment: CDR1 SGHTA and CDR2 FQGNSA. This CDR3 has 13 amino acids. V gave up 1 base and J gave up 7 bases, with 8 bases separating them. CDR3 nucleotides: TGTGCCAGCAGCTTAGAAGTGGGGCAGCCCCAGCATTTT. It is translated as CASSLEVGQPQHF.